The 5 T cell receptor beta chains presented below share a single source sample, sequenced in a study of Ad26.COV2.S vaccination and SARS-CoV-2 variants. Only in-frame clones appear in the TCRdb table, and some are missing; sequencing was by immunoSEQ multiplex PCR. The data show fewer than 400,000 clones, with 70% to 90% seen just once and 2% to 2.5% held by the top ten. Treatment given: around 19 received Ad26.COV2.S at low or high dose, single or two shots; 5 received placebo; per-sample allocation not given. Repertoires come from day 63 after the first vaccine or placebo injection. The sequences come from peripheral blood, collected in a trial of Ad26.COV2.S vaccine versus placebo. These TCRs come from a person between 18 and 60 years old who received the Ad26.COV2.S COVID-19 vaccine or a placebo.

The rearrangement uses TRBV30 and TRBJ2-7; 11 nucleotides match TRBD1. CDR1 and CDR2 (germline): GTSNPN, SVGIG (reference sequence). With 3 bases clipped from V and 3 bases from J, the junction kept 7 bases outside the gene matches. There are 15 residues in the CDR3. The CDR3 region is CAWSALGTGGYEQYF. CDR3 nucleotide sequence: TGTGCCTGGAGCGCCCTCGGGACAGGGGGCTACGAGCAGTACTTC.

The rearrangement links TRBV19 to TRBJ2-7; TRBD1 agrees at 8 bases. With V trimmed by 4 bases and J by 3 bases, 11 bases remained unmatched. From germline, CDR1 is LNHDA and CDR2 SQIVND (reference sequence). The CDR3 totals 16 residues. CDR3 bases: TGTGCCAGTAGTACCCTCCCGGACAGGGAGAACTACGAGCAGTACTTC. It encodes CASSTLPDRENYEQYF. The full variable domain, in which reference TRBV19 and TRBJ2-7 provide the parts outside the CDR3, is DGGITQSPKYLFRKEGQNVTLSCEQNLNHDAMYWYRQDPGQGLRLIYYSQIVNDFQKGDIAEGYSVSREKKESFPLTVTSAQKNPTAFYLCASSTLPDRENYEQYFGPGTRLTVT.

V usage is TRBV7-3 and J usage is TRBJ1-3; D is perhaps TRBD1 (5 bases). Germline V CDR1 and CDR2: SGHTA, FQGTGA. The CDR3 sequence is 16 residues long. The ends were cut back, 5 bases at V and 3 bases at J, with 17 bases in the middle. The CDR3 DNA sequence: TGTGCCAGCAGCCAAGTTCCAGGGAGATTTGGAAACACCATATATTTT. Encoded protein: CASSQVPGRFGNTIYF.

This clone was seen only a few times. The chain recombines TRBV4-2 with TRBJ1-4, with a weak D call TRBD1 (5 bases). Germline CDR1 and CDR2: LGHNA and YNFKEQ. The CDR3 loop spans 15 amino acids. Trimming took 2 bases from V and 1 from J, leaving 8 bases between them. The CDR3 nucleotides are TGTGCCAGCAGCCAAATGGGGGGAACTAATGAAAAACTGTTTTTT. Its protein is CASSQMGGTNEKLFF.

The chain recombines TRBV15 with TRBJ2-1; the D is unclear. The CDR3 covers 13 residues. CDR1 and CDR2 (germline): LNHNV, YYDKDF (reference sequence). Trimming removed 0 bases from V and 7 bases from J, with 7 bases in between. CDR3 residues: CATSRDLLNEQFF. The CDR3 DNA is TGTGCCACCAGCAGAGATCTTCTGAATGAGCAGTTCTTC.